A single sample is the source of the 20 T cell receptor beta chains below, sequenced in a study of blood T cell repertoires in COVID-19. Using immunoSEQ multiplex PCR, the repertoire was profiled, and TCRdb retains in-frame clones only, with some absent. Among some 90,000 clones, 75% to 90% were seen once, and the ten largest hold around 20%. Sample: peripheral blood. The receptors derive from a human donor in a cohort sampled during active COVID-19.

V is TRBV6-5 and J is TRBJ2-1, with D possibly being TRBD1 (5 bases). The length of the CDR3 is 13 residues. In germline, CDR1 is MNHEY, CDR2 SVGAGI. Trimming pared 0 bases from V and 13 bases from J, leaving 13 bases between. Here the CDR3 DNA reads TGTGCCAGCAGTTACTCGAAGACCCAGGGTCAGTTCTTC. Protein sequence: CASSYSKTQGQFF.

The rearrangement links TRBV13 to TRBJ1-4; 8 bases are shared with TRBD1. Trimming removed 5 bases from V and 5 bases from J; junction bases left unmatched: 4. Per the germline V gene, CDR1 is PRHDT and CDR2 is FYEKMQ (reference sequence). The CDR3 contains 14 residues. The CDR3 DNA reads as TGTGCCAGCAGCCCAGGGGACAGGAATGAAAAACTGTTTTTT. Protein sequence: CASSPGDRNEKLFF.

The genes are TRBV14 and TRBJ1-2, with no clear D. V lost 6 bases and J lost 0, with 8 bases in between. The germline V gene has CDR1 SGHDN and CDR2 FVKESK. The CDR3 has 13 amino acids. DNA of the CDR3: TGTGCCAGCAGTCCGGGAGCTAACTATGGCTACACCTTC. Protein product: CASSPGANYGYTF.

The V gene is TRBV7-6, the J gene TRBJ2-7; 7 positions agree with TRBD2. The germline gives CDR1 SGHVS, CDR2 FNYEAQ. This CDR3 comprises 15 residues. V was clipped by 0 bases and J by 2 bases; unmatched bases: 4. The CDR3 spells CASSLAAGATYEQYF. The CDR3 DNA follows: TGTGCCAGCAGCTTAGCTGCGGGAGCGACCTACGAGCAGTACTTC.

This clone has only a few counts. V gene TRBV28 combines with J gene TRBJ1-6; TRBD1 might be the D (6 bases). Germline CDR1 MDHEN, CDR2 SYDVKM. Trimming removed 6 bases at V and 9 bases at J, with 9 bases between. The CDR3 covers 12 residues. CDR3 nucleotides: TGTGCCAGCAGACAGGGCGGTTCACCCCTCCACTTT. This codes for CASRQGGSPLHF. Filled out from reference TRBV28 and TRBJ1-6, the complete variable domain reads DVKVTQSSRYLVKRTGEKVFLECVQDMDHENMFWYRQDPGLGLRLIYFSYDVKMKEKGDIPEGYSVSREKKERFSLILESASTNQTSMYLCASRQGGSPLHFGNGTRLTVT.

The chain has TRBV10-1 and TRBJ1-2; possible D gene TRBD1, 5 bases. The CDR3 covers 14 residues. CDR1 is WNHNN and CDR2 is SYGVQD in the germline V gene (reference sequence). V was shortened by 5 bases and J by 1 base, with 11 bases between the two germline ends. The CDR3 region is CASSSGFDNYGYTF. CDR3 sequence (DNA): TGCGCCAGCAGTTCAGGGTTTGATAACTATGGCTACACCTTC.

The chain recombines TRBV14 with TRBJ2-7; 7 positions match TRBD1. This CDR3 region has 18 residues. Germline V gene lookup returns CDR1 SGHDN and CDR2 FVKESK. Losses at the gene ends were 4 bases for V and 2 bases for J; bases not matched to a gene: 17. The CDR3 DNA reads TGTGCCAGCAGCCGCGGTATACCGACAGGGCGCTATACCTACGAGCAGTACTTC. Encoded protein: CASSRGIPTGRYTYEQYF.

This clone showed up just a few times. The chain employs TRBV5-6 and TRBJ2-7; 7 bases are shared with TRBD1. J lost 7 bases, V lost 4 bases, and 14 bases had no gene match. CDR3 length: 15 residues. Per the germline V gene, CDR1 is SGHDT and CDR2 is YYEEEE. Written as DNA, the CDR3 is TGTGCCAGCAGCGATTCCGGGACAGCGCCTCAAGAGCAGTACTTC. Protein sequence: CASSDSGTAPQEQYF.

The chain is built from TRBV27 and TRBJ2-5; D not certain. The CDR3 has 11 amino acids. CDR1 is MNHEY, CDR2 SMNVEV, per germline (reference sequence). V was clipped by 6 bases and J by 5 bases, with 7 bases between them. The CDR3 spells CASRYLETQYF. The CDR3 coding sequence is TGTGCCAGCAGGTATCTGGAGACCCAGTACTTC.

This clone was seen more than once but under ten times. The chain uses TRBV3-1 (or the pseudogene TRBV3-2) and TRBJ1-1; the match to TRBD1 covers 7 bases. This CDR3 spans 14 amino acids. The germline V gene encodes CDR1 LGHDT and CDR2 YNNKEL (reference sequence). With 4 bases clipped from V and 6 bases from J, the junction kept 8 bases outside the gene matches. For the CDR3, the DNA is TGTGCCAGCAGCCCGTTACAGGGGATCGCTGAAGCTTTCTTT. Its protein is CASSPLQGIAEAFF.

The chain uses TRBV28 and TRBJ1-2, with 7 bases matching TRBD1. This CDR3 spans 13 amino acids. Germline CDR1 is MDHEN and CDR2 is SYDVKM. Losses at the gene ends were 5 bases for V and 5 bases for J; bases not matched to a gene: 5. The CDR3 DNA follows: TGTGCCAGCAGTAACCCGACAGGGTATGGCTACACCTTC. This codes for CASSNPTGYGYTF.

CDR3 loop: CASSYSTKYGYTF. The CDR3 bases are TGTGCCAGCAGTTACTCGACAAAATATGGCTACACCTTC. The chain joins TRBV6-5 to TRBJ1-2; D ambiguous. V shed 0 bases and J shed 5 bases, with 7 bases lying between them. Germline lookup yields CDR1 MNHEY and CDR2 SVGAGI. The CDR3 has 13 residues.

V and J are TRBV19 and TRBJ2-5; 8 bases are shared with TRBD2. This CDR3 has 16 residues. Germline V gene lookup returns CDR1 LNHDA and CDR2 SQIVND (reference sequence). The V gene end was trimmed by 5 bases and the J gene end by 6 bases; junction bases not matched to a gene: 14. The CDR3 DNA follows: TGTGCCAGTAGTGCCCTTGAAGCGGGAGCCATGAAGACCCAGTACTTC. It encodes CASSALEAGAMKTQYF.

The gene calls are TRBV18 and TRBJ2-7; 7 bases align to TRBD1. Germline V gene sequence: CDR1 KGHSH, CDR2 LQKENI. J was trimmed by 1 base and V by 3 bases; bases with no gene match: 3. The CDR3 extends over 14 amino acids. The CDR3 DNA is TGTGCCAGCTCACCCGACAGGGCTTCCTACGAGCAGTACTTC. Translating it yields CASSPDRASYEQYF.

This clone occurred once. The rearrangement links TRBV27 to TRBJ2-2; 16 positions agree with TRBD2. The V gene's germline CDR1 is MNHEY and CDR2 SMNVEV (reference sequence). This CDR3 has 18 residues. The V and J ends lost 6 bases and 7 bases, in that order; junction bases with no gene match: 11. The CDR3 DNA reads TGTGCCAGCAGCCGCTCGGGACTAGCGGGAGGGAAGGGCGGGGAGCTGTTTTTT. It translates to CASSRSGLAGGKGGELFF.

The chain employs TRBV6-4 and TRBJ1-1, with 7 positions matching TRBD1. The ends lost 4 bases at V and 5 bases at J; junction bases unmatched: 7. Germline V gives CDR1 MRHNA, CDR2 SNTAGT. There are 14 residues in the CDR3. The CDR3 loop is CASSAWTGGTEAFF. CDR3 bases: TGTGCCAGCAGTGCTTGGACAGGTGGGACTGAAGCTTTCTTT.

The rearrangement uses TRBV6-5 and TRBJ2-7; TRBD2 matches 9 bases. The CDR3 spans 14 residues. CDR1 and CDR2 from the germline V gene are MNHEY and SVGAGI. With V trimmed by 8 bases and J by 1 base, 6 bases remained unmatched. In DNA, the CDR3 is TGTGCCAGCTCTGCGGGGGGGATTTCCTACGAGCAGTACTTC. Amino acids: CASSAGGISYEQYF.

The rearrangement joins TRBV19 to TRBJ1-6; TRBD1 is a possible D gene (5 bases). The CDR3 totals 14 residues. Trimming pared 6 bases from V and 10 bases from J, leaving 16 bases between. Per the germline V gene, CDR1 is LNHDA and CDR2 is SQIVND (reference sequence). For the CDR3, the DNA is TGTGCCAGTAGGAGCCCAGGGAGGGGCTCACCCCTCCACTTT. Translating gives CASRSPGRGSPLHF.

This chain uses TRBV30 with TRBJ1-1; maybe TRBD1 (6 bases). Germline V lookup: CDR1 GTSNPN, CDR2 SVGIG (reference sequence). The CDR3 length is 13 residues. V lost 7 bases and J lost 5, with 17 bases in between. CDR3 bases: TGTGCCTCTAGCGGGGGGCCGAGTACTGAAGCTTTCTTT. Translated: CASSGGPSTEAFF.

This clone was picked up a small number of times. The chain has TRBV12-5 and TRBJ2-2, with a possible D match to TRBD1 (6 bases). The V end lost 6 bases, the J end lost 0 bases, and 23 bases lay between the germline ends. CDR1 is LGHNT and CDR2 is FRNRAP in the germline V gene. This CDR3 is built from 19 residues. The CDR3 DNA follows: TGTGCTAGTGGCCCCACCCTGATAAACCAGGGGCCGAACACCGGGGAGCTGTTTTTT. Translation: CASGPTLINQGPNTGELFF.